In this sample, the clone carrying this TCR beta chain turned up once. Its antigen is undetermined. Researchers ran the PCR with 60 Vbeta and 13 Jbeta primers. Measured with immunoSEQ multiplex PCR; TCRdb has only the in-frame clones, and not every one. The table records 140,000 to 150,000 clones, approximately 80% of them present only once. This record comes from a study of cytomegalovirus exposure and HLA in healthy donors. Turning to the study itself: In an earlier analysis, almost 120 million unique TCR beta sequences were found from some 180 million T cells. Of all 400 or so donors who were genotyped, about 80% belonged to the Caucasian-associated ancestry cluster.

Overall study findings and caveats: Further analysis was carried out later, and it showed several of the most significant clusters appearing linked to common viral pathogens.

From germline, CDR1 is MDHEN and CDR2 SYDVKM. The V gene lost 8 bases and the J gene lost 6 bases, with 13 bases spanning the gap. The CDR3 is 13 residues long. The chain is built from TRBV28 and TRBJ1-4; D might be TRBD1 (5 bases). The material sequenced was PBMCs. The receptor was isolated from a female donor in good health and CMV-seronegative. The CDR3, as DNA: TGTGCCAGCCGTAAGGACACTGATGAAAAACTGTTTTTT. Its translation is CASRKDTDEKLFF. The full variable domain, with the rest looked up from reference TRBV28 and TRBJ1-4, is DVKVTQSSRYLVKRTGEKVFLECVQDMDHENMFWYRQDPGLGLRLIYFSYDVKMKEKGDIPEGYSVSREKKERFSLILESASTNQTSMYLCASRKDTDEKLFFGSGTQLSVL.